The 21 T cell receptor beta chains reported below all come from one sample, sequenced in a study of blood T cell repertoires in COVID-19 (dated by TCRdb to between 2020 and 2021). The library was produced with the immunoSEQ multiplex PCR assay. TCRdb obtained this table from immuneACCESS and retained in-frame rearrangements with V and J assigned. These tables miss some clones; where compared with another copy, unresolved V genes account for less than half of the shortfall, and the remainder is unexplained. The table for this sample lists 200,000 to 250,000 clones; more than 80% of them were counted only once. The top ten clones comprise about 7.8% of the sample. Material for sequencing was peripheral blood. Receptors were obtained from a woman of 80 years or more with COVID-19, enrolled during active disease.

This chain links TRBV12-3 or TRBV12-4 with TRBJ2-5; D might be TRBD2 (5 bases). Trimming shortened V by 3 bases and J by 4 bases, and 6 bases separated the two germline ends. This CDR3 is 12 amino acids long. The CDR3 sequence: CASSFRGETQYF. CDR3 in DNA: TGTGCCAGCAGTTTTCGGGGAGAGACCCAGTACTTC.

This clone was seen more than once but under ten times. The chain couples TRBV3-1 (or the pseudogene TRBV3-2) to TRBJ2-2, with a tentative D call TRBD2 (7 bases). V lost 4 bases to trimming and J lost 5 bases, with 23 bases between them. The V gene's germline CDR1 is LGHDT and CDR2 YNNKEL (reference sequence). The CDR3 length is 18 residues. The CDR3 here is CASSPLHPRGAGTGELFF. In DNA, the CDR3 is TGTGCCAGCAGCCCGCTCCACCCCCGGGGGGCTGGGACCGGGGAGCTGTTTTTT.

The gene calls are TRBV7-3 and TRBJ2-2; TRBD1 aligns across 8 bases. The trim removed 1 base at V and 5 bases at J, leaving 6 bases unmatched. This CDR3 is built from 16 residues. Per the germline V gene, CDR1 is SGHTA and CDR2 is FQGTGA. The CDR3 bases are TGTGCCAGCAGCTTAAGTGGGGGACAGGCGACCGGGGAGCTGTTTTTT. It specifies CASSLSGGQATGELFF. The whole variable domain, remainder taken from reference TRBV7-3 and TRBJ2-2, is GAGVSQTPSNKVTEKGKYVELRCDPISGHTALYWYRQSLGQGPEFLIYFQGTGAADDSGLPNDRFFAVRPEGSVSTLKIQRTERGDSAVYLCASSLSGGQATGELFFGEGSRLTVL.

The chain couples TRBV18 to TRBJ1-4; no reliable D call. The V end was cut by 2 bases, the J end by 8 bases, with 6 bases between. CDR1 is KGHSH, CDR2 LQKENI, per germline. The CDR3 covers 12 residues. For the CDR3, the DNA is TGTGCCAGCTCACCATCTTCCGAAAAACTGTTTTTT. Its protein product is CASSPSSEKLFF. The complete variable domain, with remaining parts taken from reference TRBV18 and TRBJ1-4, reads NAGVMQNPRHLVRRRGQEARLRCSPMKGHSHVYWYRQLPEEGLKFMVYLQKENIIDESGMPKERFSAEFPKEGPSILRIQQVVRGDSAAYFCASSPSSEKLFFGSGTQLSVL.

This clone came up a few times. V and J are TRBV5-5 and TRBJ2-7; 7 nucleotides match TRBD1. Trimming removed 3 bases from V and 2 bases from J; junction bases left unmatched: 5. Germline V CDR1 and CDR2: SGHKS, YYEKEE (reference sequence). This CDR3 has 14 amino acids. The DNA of the CDR3 is TGTGCCAGCAGCTCCCGGGGACAGCCCTACGAGCAGTACTTC. It yields the protein CASSSRGQPYEQYF.

The rearrangement joins TRBV19 to TRBJ1-5; D possibly corresponds to TRBD1 (5 bases). CDR3 length equals 15 residues. In germline, CDR1 is LNHDA, CDR2 SQIVND (reference sequence). V was shortened by 5 bases and J by 2 bases, with 13 bases between the two germline ends. CDR3 loop: CASSSVWGGNQPQHF. The CDR3 DNA is TGTGCCAGTAGTTCAGTATGGGGGGGCAATCAGCCCCAGCATTTT.

CDR3 protein: CASSVAAGSGEKLFF. CDR3 in DNA: TGTGCCAGCAGCGTAGCGGCGGGGTCTGGAGAAAAACTGTTTTTT. The V and J genes are TRBV9 and TRBJ1-4; the D is unclear. Germline CDR1 reads SGDLS; CDR2 reads YYNGEE. V was shortened by 0 bases and J by 8 bases, with 14 bases between the two germline ends. CDR3 size: 15 residues.

The V gene is TRBV5-4, the J gene TRBJ2-1; 16 nucleotides match TRBD2. The CDR3 length is 18 residues. The V and J ends lost 6 bases and 6 bases, in that order; junction bases with no gene match: 12. Germline V gene sequence: CDR1 SGHNT, CDR2 YYREEE (reference sequence). The CDR3 protein is CASNLPGLAGGRGNEQFF. The DNA for the CDR3 is TGTGCCAGCAACCTCCCGGGACTAGCGGGGGGGCGGGGCAATGAGCAGTTCTTC.

This clone was counted once. This specimen includes other DNA sequences encoding the same CDR3. V gene TRBV5-1 combines with J gene TRBJ2-3; 7 bases align to TRBD2. The CDR3 consists of 13 residues. Per the germline V gene, CDR1 is SGHRS and CDR2 is YFSETQ. With V trimmed by 0 bases and J by 6 bases, 1 base remained unmatched. The CDR3: CASSLGRGDTQYF. The CDR3 DNA reads as TGCGCCAGCAGCTTGGGGCGGGGGGATACGCAGTATTTT.

The rearrangement uses TRBV9 and TRBJ2-1; tentative D call: TRBD2 (5 bases). The CDR3 spans 15 residues. V gave up 2 bases and J gave up 4 bases, with 13 bases separating them. Germline CDR1 is SGDLS and CDR2 is YYNGEE. CDR3 sequence (DNA): TGTGCCAGCAGCGTTGACGGGAACGCTTACAATGAGCAGTTCTTC. Its protein is CASSVDGNAYNEQFF.

J is TRBJ2-7 and V is TRBV7-2; tentative D call: TRBD1 (5 bases). The CDR3 sequence is 14 residues long. V lost 5 bases and J 0 bases, leaving 11 bases between the germline ends. Germline assignment: CDR1 SGHTA and CDR2 FQGNSA. The CDR3 sequence: CASSPSQGSYEQYF. CDR3 sequence (DNA): TGTGCCAGCAGCCCTTCTCAGGGCTCCTACGAGCAGTACTTC.

This clone is a singleton in its sample. This chain joins TRBV7-2 and TRBJ2-3; no reliable D call. The CDR3 has 15 residues. V was shortened by 4 bases and J by 2 bases, with 13 bases between the two germline ends. Germline CDR1 reads SGHTA; CDR2 reads FQGNSA. As DNA, the CDR3 is TGTGCCAGCAGCTCGAGTAGCACCCCCACAGATACGCAGTATTTT. It is translated as CASSSSSTPTDTQYF.

This chain joins TRBV6-5 and TRBJ1-1; possibly TRBD1 for D (5 bases). Germline V gene lookup returns CDR1 MNHEY and CDR2 SVGAGI. Trimming left V 5 bases short and J 1 base short, with 14 bases between. This CDR3 has 15 amino acids. Here the CDR3 reads CASSPKRGENTEAFF. CDR3 nucleotides: TGTGCCAGCAGTCCCAAACGGGGGGAGAACACTGAAGCTTTCTTT.

This clone was picked up one time. The chain recombines TRBV4-1 with TRBJ2-1; 9 nucleotides line up with TRBD2. The CDR3 covers 16 residues. The germline V gene has CDR1 MGHRA and CDR2 YSYEKL. The junction had 7 bases not matched to a gene; V was cut back by 3 bases and J by 4 bases. Here the CDR3 DNA reads TGCGCCAGCAGCCAGCAAACTAGCGGGTTTTACAATGAGCAGTTCTTC. Protein: CASSQQTSGFYNEQFF.

With regard to this clone: One end of the junction fails to match germline, which may point to a read error. The chain employs TRBV7-7 and TRBJ2-5, with D possibly being TRBD2 (6 bases). Germline loops: CDR1 SSHAT, CDR2 FNYEAQ (reference sequence). This CDR3 has 16 residues. CDR3 DNA: TGTGCTAGCAGCTTAGCAGCGGGCACCCTCCAAGAGACCCAGTACTTC. Translation gives CASSLAAGTLQETQYF.

The chain has TRBV7-3 and TRBJ2-3, with a tentative D call TRBD1 (6 bases). Germline assignment: CDR1 SGHTA and CDR2 FQGTGA. V was cut by 5 bases and J by 2 bases, with 14 bases left in between. This CDR3 has 15 amino acids. CDR3 nucleotides: TGTGCCAGCAGCGGAATGGGACATTCCACAGATACGCAGTATTTT. It specifies CASSGMGHSTDTQYF.

V gene TRBV27 combines with J gene TRBJ2-1; 11 bases are shared with TRBD2. The CDR3 runs to 17 residues. Losses at the gene ends were 4 bases for V and 2 bases for J; bases not matched to a gene: 7. Germline V CDR1 and CDR2: MNHEY, SMNVEV (reference sequence). The chain's CDR3 is CASSSPYSGRAYNEQFF. CDR3 sequence (DNA): TGTGCCAGCAGTTCCCCCTATAGCGGGAGGGCCTACAATGAGCAGTTCTTC.

The V gene is TRBV10-3, the J gene TRBJ1-1, with 8 bases lining up with TRBD1. Trimming cost V 6 bases and J 7 bases; bases outside gene matches: 7. The CDR3 sequence is 13 residues long. Germline lookup yields CDR1 ENHRY and CDR2 SYGVKD. Here the CDR3 reads CAIRLTGEDEAFF. CDR3 in DNA: TGTGCCATCAGGCTGACAGGGGAGGATGAAGCTTTCTTT.

With respect to this clone: This sample includes further DNA sequences coding for the same CDR3. V and J are TRBV19 and TRBJ1-1, with a weak D call TRBD1 (5 bases). V shed 3 bases and J shed 1 base, with 9 bases lying between them. Germline CDR1 LNHDA, CDR2 SQIVND (reference sequence). CDR3 length equals 14 residues. Here the CDR3 reads CASSIQGANTEAFF. DNA for the CDR3: TGTGCCAGTAGTATTCAGGGTGCGAACACTGAAGCTTTCTTT.

The chain uses TRBV28 and TRBJ1-5, with 7 bases lining up with TRBD1. J gave up 7 bases and V 5 bases, and 14 bases lay outside the gene matches. The CDR3 sequence is 16 residues long. Germline values: CDR1 MDHEN, CDR2 SYDVKM. CDR3 sequence reads: CASSISGRGGVQPQHF. The CDR3 DNA follows: TGTGCCAGCAGTATCAGTGGACGAGGGGGCGTACAGCCCCAGCATTTT.

The chain recombines TRBV3-1 (or the pseudogene TRBV3-2) with TRBJ2-2, with 12 bases identical to TRBD2. The CDR3 is 18 amino acids. V gave up 1 base and J gave up 6 bases; unmatched junction bases: 9. The germline CDR1 and CDR2 sequences are LGHDT and YNNKEL (reference sequence). The DNA of the CDR3 is TGTGCCAGCAGCCAAGCCCCCCTTAGACTAGCGGGAGCCGGGGAGCTGTTTTTT. Amino acids: CASSQAPLRLAGAGELFF.